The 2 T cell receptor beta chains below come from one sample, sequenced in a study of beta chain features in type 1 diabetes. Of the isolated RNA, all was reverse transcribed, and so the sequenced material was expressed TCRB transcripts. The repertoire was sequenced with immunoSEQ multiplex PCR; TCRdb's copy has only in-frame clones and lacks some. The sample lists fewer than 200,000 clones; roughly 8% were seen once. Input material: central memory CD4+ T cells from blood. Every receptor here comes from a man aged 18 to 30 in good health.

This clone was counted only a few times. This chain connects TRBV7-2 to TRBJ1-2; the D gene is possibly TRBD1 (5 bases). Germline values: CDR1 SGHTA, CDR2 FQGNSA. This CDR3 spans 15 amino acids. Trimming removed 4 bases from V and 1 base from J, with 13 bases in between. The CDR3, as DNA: TGTGCCAGCAGCTCCGACAGTAATTATAACTATGGCTACACCTTC. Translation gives CASSSDSNYNYGYTF. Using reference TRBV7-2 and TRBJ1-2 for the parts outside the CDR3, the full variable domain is GAGVSQSPSNKVTEKGKDVELRCDPISGHTALYWYRQSLGQGLEFLIYFQGNSAPDKSGLPSDRFSAERTGGSVSTLTIQRTQQEDSAVYLCASSSDSNYNYGYTFGSGTRLTVV.

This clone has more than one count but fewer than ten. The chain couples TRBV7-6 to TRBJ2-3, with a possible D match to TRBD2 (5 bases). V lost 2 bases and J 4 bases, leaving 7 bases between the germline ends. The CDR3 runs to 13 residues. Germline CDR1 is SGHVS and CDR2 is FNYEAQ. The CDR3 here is CASSLREPDTQYF. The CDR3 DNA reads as TGTGCCAGCAGCTTAAGGGAGCCAGATACGCAGTATTTT.